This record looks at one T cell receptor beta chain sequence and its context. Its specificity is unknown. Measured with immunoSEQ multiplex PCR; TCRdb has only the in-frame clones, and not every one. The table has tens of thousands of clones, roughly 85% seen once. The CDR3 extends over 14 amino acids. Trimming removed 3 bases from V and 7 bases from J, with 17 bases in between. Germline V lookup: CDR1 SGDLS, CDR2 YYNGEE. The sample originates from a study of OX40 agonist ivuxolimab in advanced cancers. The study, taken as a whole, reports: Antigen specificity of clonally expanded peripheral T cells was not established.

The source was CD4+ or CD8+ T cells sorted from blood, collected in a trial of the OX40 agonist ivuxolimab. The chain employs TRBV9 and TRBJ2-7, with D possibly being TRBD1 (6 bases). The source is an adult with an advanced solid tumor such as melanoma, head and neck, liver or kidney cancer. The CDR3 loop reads CASSEAGGPGEQYF. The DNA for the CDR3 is TGTGCCAGCAGCGAAGCTGGGGGCCCCGGAGAGCAGTACTTC.